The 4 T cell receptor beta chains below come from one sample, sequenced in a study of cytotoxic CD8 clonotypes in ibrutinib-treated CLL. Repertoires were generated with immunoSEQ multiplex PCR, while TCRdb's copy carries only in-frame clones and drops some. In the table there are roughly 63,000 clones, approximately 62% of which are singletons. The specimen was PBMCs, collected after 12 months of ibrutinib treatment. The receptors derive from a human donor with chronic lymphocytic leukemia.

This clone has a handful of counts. Here the CDR3 DNA reads TGCGCCAGCAGGTGGGACAGGGACACTGAAGCTTTCTTT. Its translation is CASRWDRDTEAFF. This rearrangement joins TRBV5-1 to TRBJ1-1; TRBD1 aligns across 9 bases. V shed 5 bases and J 3 bases; nucleotides not matched to a gene: 2. Germline CDR1 and CDR2: SGHRS and YFSETQ. The CDR3 length is 13 residues.

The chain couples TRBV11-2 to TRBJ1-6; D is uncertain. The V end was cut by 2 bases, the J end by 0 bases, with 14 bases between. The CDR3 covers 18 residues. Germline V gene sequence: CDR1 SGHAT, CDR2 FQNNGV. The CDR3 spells CASSLRTDGSSYNSPLHF. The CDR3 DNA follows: TGTGCCAGCAGCTTAAGAACCGACGGGAGCTCCTATAATTCACCCCTCCACTTT.

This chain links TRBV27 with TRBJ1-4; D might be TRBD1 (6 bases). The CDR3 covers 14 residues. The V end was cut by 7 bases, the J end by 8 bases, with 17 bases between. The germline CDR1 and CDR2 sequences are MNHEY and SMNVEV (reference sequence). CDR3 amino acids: CASKREGVREKLFF. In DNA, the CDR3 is TGTGCCAGCAAAAGAGAGGGGGTGAGGGAAAAACTGTTTTTT.

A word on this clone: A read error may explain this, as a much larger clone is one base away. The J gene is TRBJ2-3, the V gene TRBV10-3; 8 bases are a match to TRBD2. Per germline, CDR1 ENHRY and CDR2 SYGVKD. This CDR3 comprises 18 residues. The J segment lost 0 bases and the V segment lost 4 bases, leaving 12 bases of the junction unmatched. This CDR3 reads CAISVSGLVWPSTDTQYF. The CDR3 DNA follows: TGTGCCATCAGTGTTTCGGGACTAGTGTGGCCAAGCACAGATACGCAGTATTTT.